Listed below are T cell receptor beta chains from one sample, sequenced in a study of monozygotic twins with inflammatory bowel disease. TCRdb reprocessed the 5' RACE reads, keeping one entry per CDR3 protein, no DNA. Its clone listing holds about 200,000 distinct CDR3 sequences. Sequencing was carried out using blood. The source of these receptors is a human donor with ulcerative colitis or Crohn's disease, or a healthy co-twin of an affected twin (not recorded which). Each CDR3 is given with its conserved first and last residue.

V gene	J gene	CDR3 protein
TRBV9	TRBJ1-2	CASSVSIWTGFGYTF
TRBV7-2	TRBJ2-5	CASSPGTVKETQYF
TRBV27	TRBJ1-1	CASSFGGGRAEAFF
TRBV11-2	TRBJ2-7	CASSFGGTSGSYEQYF
TRBV20-1	TRBJ2-1	CSAPETGSNEQFF
TRBV19	TRBJ2-3	CASSLGSGGGAQYF
TRBV4-3	TRBJ2-2	CASSQERSARDTGELFF
TRBV23-1	TRBJ2-3	CASRRVGEARDTQYF
TRBV20-1	TRBJ2-5	CSARDWTGGKAETQYF
TRBV10-3	TRBJ2-1	CAISLIAGGPGEQFF
TRBV20-1	TRBJ2-7	CSARVIAGADEQYF
TRBV5-1	TRBJ1-2	CASSPGQSEINGYTF
TRBV6-5	TRBJ2-3	CASSYSKLAADTQYF
TRBV10-3	TRBJ2-7	CATNWGRRTYEQYF
TRBV25-1	TRBJ2-3	CASSEPPADTQYF
TRBV20-1	TRBJ2-7	CSARGSGSIHEQYF
TRBV20-1	TRBJ2-1	CSASPQGSSYNEQFF
TRBV27	TRBJ2-7	CASSDTDRSYEQYF
TRBV4-1	TRBJ1-2	CASSQVGGVYGYTF
TRBV13	TRBJ2-3	CASSLRLAPIAPTDTQYF
TRBV5-1	TRBJ1-1	CASQGANTEAFF
TRBV7-9	TRBJ2-1	CASSLDPGLAGWDEQFF
TRBV7-6	TRBJ2-7	CASSLGGFSYEQYF
TRBV6-2/TRBV6-3	TRBJ2-5	CASSINRMGKQETQYF
TRBV5-4	TRBJ2-1	CASSRGYYNEQFF
TRBV3-1	TRBJ1-1	CASSQSFGGTEAFF
TRBV20-1	TRBJ1-6	CSARPDGFNSPLHF
TRBV12-5	TRBJ1-5	CASGFLTGNQPQHF
TRBV2	TRBJ1-1	CASSKTRNMNTEAFF
TRBV25-1	TRBJ2-1	CASSSTGTKPRGEQFF
TRBV19	TRBJ1-1	CASSPLGRRNTEAFF
TRBV12-3/TRBV12-4	TRBJ2-4	CASRGGDIQYF
TRBV5-1	TRBJ1-1	CASRPQGARTEAFF
TRBV20-1	TRBJ2-3	CSASPGPPDTQYF
TRBV20-1	TRBJ2-4	CSVRGADRNIQYF
TRBV29-1	TRBJ1-1	CSGGQLNTEAFF
TRBV6-2/TRBV6-3	TRBJ2-7	CASSYTSRAAYEQYF
TRBV10-3	TRBJ2-1	CAITEGPSYNEQFF
TRBV12-3/TRBV12-4	TRBJ1-2	CASSSDPTYGYTF
TRBV11-2	TRBJ2-5	CASSRTGGASVFQETQYF
TRBV19	TRBJ2-1	CASSIGGEQFF
TRBV20-1	TRBJ2-5	CSARDRDRGLSQYF
TRBV20-1	TRBJ2-7	CSAKSFYEQYF
TRBV12-2	TRBJ1-1	CASRLNVQGRGTEAFF
TRBV19	TRBJ1-1	CASSLFRDTEAFF
TRBV9	TRBJ2-3	CASTRGDTQYF